The 28 T cell receptor beta chains reported below all come from one sample, sequenced in a study of cytomegalovirus exposure and HLA in healthy donors. 60 Vbeta and 13 Jbeta primers were used in PCR. Sequencing used immunoSEQ multiplex PCR; TCRdb keeps in-frame clones, though not all of them. The sample consists of roughly 160,000 clones, around 77% of them appearing once. Input material: PBMCs. The receptors were sampled from a man aged 55 to 70 in good health and CMV-seronegative.

The rearrangement uses TRBV9 and TRBJ1-5; D uncertain. The CDR3 totals 15 residues. CDR1 SGDLS and CDR2 YYNGEE come from the germline V gene. V was pared by 3 bases and J by 1 base, with 11 bases between. The CDR3 loop is CASSARGVSNQPQHF. The CDR3 DNA reads as TGTGCCAGCAGCGCCCGCGGGGTGAGCAATCAGCCCCAGCATTTT.

In this sample, this clone turned up once. V usage is TRBV2 and J usage is TRBJ2-2, with D perhaps TRBD2 (6 bases). This CDR3 is 18 amino acids long. The germline CDR1 and CDR2 sequences are SNHLY and FYNNEI. Trimming took 4 bases from V and 0 from J, leaving 18 bases between them. The chain's CDR3 is CASSGARGSYANTGELFF. The CDR3, as DNA: TGTGCCAGCAGTGGGGCGCGGGGCAGCTACGCGAACACCGGGGAGCTGTTTTTT.

The V and J genes are TRBV5-1 and TRBJ1-1, with 9 bases lining up with TRBD1. CDR3 length: 14 residues. CDR1 is SGHRS, CDR2 YFSETQ, per germline. Unmatched junction bases numbered 8, after V lost 4 bases and J lost 7 bases. This CDR3 reads CASSPQTGGDEAFF. DNA for the CDR3: TGCGCCAGCAGCCCCCAGACAGGGGGTGATGAAGCTTTCTTT.

The gene calls are TRBV6-1 and TRBJ2-7; 8 bases line up with TRBD1. This CDR3 has 15 residues. V was clipped by 5 bases and J by 3 bases; unmatched bases: 9. The germline V gene encodes CDR1 MNHNS and CDR2 SASEGT. CDR3 in DNA: TGTGCCAGCAGTTTTGGACAGGGTTACCGCTACGAGCAGTACTTC. Amino acids: CASSFGQGYRYEQYF.

This CDR3 reads CASSRTGGGTDTQYF. The CDR3 region has the DNA TGTGCCAGCAGTCGGACAGGGGGTGGCACAGATACGCAGTATTTT. J is TRBJ2-3 and V is TRBV7-9; 10 bases match TRBD1. CDR3 length: 15 residues. Germline assignment: CDR1 SEHNR and CDR2 FQNEAQ (reference sequence). Trimming took 6 bases from V and 1 from J; bases not matched to a gene: 4.

The chain has TRBV4-3 and TRBJ2-5; TRBD1 agrees at 11 bases. The CDR3 has 14 residues. The germline gives CDR1 LGHNA, CDR2 YSLEER. V shed 3 bases, J shed 4 bases, and the junction held 1 base outside the gene matches. For the CDR3, the DNA is TGCGCCAGCAGCCAGGACAGGGGGCGAGAGACCCAGTACTTC. This sequence encodes CASSQDRGRETQYF.

V usage is TRBV29-1 and J usage is TRBJ2-7; D is possibly TRBD2 (5 bases). Germline CDR1 is SQVTM and CDR2 is ANQGSEA. V lost 4 bases and J 3 bases, leaving 10 bases between the germline ends. This CDR3 contains 12 residues. This CDR3 is CSVASSSYEQYF. CDR3 bases: TGCAGCGTTGCTAGCTCGAGCTACGAGCAGTACTTC.

This chain uses TRBV4-3 with TRBJ1-2; D is ambiguous. The CDR3 length is 15 residues. Germline CDR1 and CDR2: LGHNA and YSLEER. Trimming removed 4 bases from V and 1 base from J, with 13 bases in between. CDR3 nucleotides: TGCGCCAGCAGCCGCCAGGCGTCCGTTAACTATGGCTACACCTTC. Its translation: CASSRQASVNYGYTF.

This clone was seen once. The V gene is TRBV9, the J gene TRBJ1-5; the match to TRBD1 covers 11 bases. V lost 4 bases, J lost 5 bases, and 8 bases stayed unmatched. The CDR3 covers 16 residues. Germline V gives CDR1 SGDLS, CDR2 YYNGEE. The CDR3 nucleotides read TGTGCCAGCAGCACCGGACAGGGGGCACGAGATCAGCCCCAGCATTTT. Translating gives CASSTGQGARDQPQHF.

This chain uses TRBV5-1 with TRBJ2-7; 9 positions match TRBD2. The CDR3 sequence is 14 residues long. Germline values: CDR1 SGHRS, CDR2 YFSETQ. V lost 7 bases, J lost 5 bases, and 10 bases stayed unmatched. The CDR3 nucleotides read TGCGCCAGCCGTAGCTGGCTAGCGGGGAACGAGCAGTACTTC. This sequence encodes CASRSWLAGNEQYF.

The chain joins TRBV12-5 to TRBJ2-5, with D unclear. CDR1 LGHNT and CDR2 FRNRAP come from the germline V gene. The CDR3 sequence is 15 residues long. The germline V and J ends were trimmed by 1 base and 1 base, with 10 bases remaining between them. Here the CDR3 reads CASGLGNPGQETQYF. In nucleotides, the CDR3 is TGTGCTAGTGGTTTGGGTAATCCGGGCCAAGAGACCCAGTACTTC.

This clone has only a few counts. This chain uses TRBV5-1 with TRBJ1-5, with D possibly being TRBD1 (6 bases). The CDR3 sequence is 16 residues long. V dropped 2 bases and J dropped 0 bases, with 12 bases sitting between them. Germline CDR1 reads SGHRS; CDR2 reads YFSETQ. CDR3 nucleotide sequence: TGCGCCAGCAGCTTTGAGGGGGGGAATAGCAATCAGCCCCAGCATTTT. Its protein is CASSFEGGNSNQPQHF.

The chain has TRBV28 and TRBJ1-1, with D possibly being TRBD1 (6 bases). V lost 5 bases and J lost 4, with 14 bases in between. Germline V gene lookup returns CDR1 MDHEN and CDR2 SYDVKM. The CDR3 is 14 amino acids. The CDR3 DNA is TGTGCCAGCAGTCCCCGGGGGGGGCGCACTGAAGCTTTCTTT. As protein: CASSPRGGRTEAFF.

A single count supports this clone. The rearrangement joins TRBV27 to TRBJ2-7; 11 bases fit TRBD2. The CDR3 contains 20 residues. The trim removed 6 bases at V and 2 bases at J, leaving 21 bases unmatched. Germline CDR1 and CDR2: MNHEY and SMNVEV (reference sequence). The CDR3, as DNA: TGTGCCAGCAGCCCGTCCCCCGCCGGGCTAGCGGGAGGACGAACCTACGAGCAGTACTTC. It codes for CASSPSPAGLAGGRTYEQYF.

The CDR3 sequence is CASSAGVSGANVLTF. CDR3 bases: TGTGCCAGCAGCGCAGGGGTATCTGGGGCCAACGTCCTGACTTTC. V gene TRBV7-9 combines with J gene TRBJ2-6; tentative D call: TRBD1 (6 bases). This CDR3 comprises 15 residues. The V gene lost 5 bases and the J gene lost 1 base, with 9 bases spanning the gap. CDR1 and CDR2 from the germline V gene are SEHNR and FQNEAQ (reference sequence).

This chain joins TRBV27 and TRBJ2-5; the match to TRBD2 covers 9 bases. TRBJ2-7 matches the DNA end more closely, so the J call is doubtful. The germline gives CDR1 MNHEY, CDR2 SMNVEV (reference sequence). The CDR3 consists of 16 residues. CDR3 region: CASSYQGLAVPYEQYF. The CDR3 bases are TGTGCCAGCAGTTACCAGGGACTAGCAGTACCCTACGAGCAGTACTTC.

This clone was observed a handful of times. Other DNA sequences in this specimen translate into the identical CDR3. This rearrangement joins TRBV7-2 to TRBJ1-5, with D possibly being TRBD1 (5 bases). The CDR3 covers 14 residues. The germline V gene has CDR1 SGHTA and CDR2 FQGNSA. V was trimmed by 5 bases and J by 0 bases, leaving 8 bases between them. The chain's CDR3 is CASSPQGSNQPQHF. CDR3 nucleotide sequence: TGTGCCAGCAGCCCGCAGGGTAGCAATCAGCCCCAGCATTTT.

V gene TRBV7-9 combines with J gene TRBJ2-5; 9 nucleotides match TRBD1. The germline V gene has CDR1 SEHNR and CDR2 FQNEAQ (reference sequence). The CDR3 sequence is 16 residues long. J gave up 5 bases and V 2 bases, and 9 bases lay outside the gene matches. CDR3 amino acids: CASSLSPQGAWETQYF. The CDR3, as DNA: TGTGCCAGCAGCTTAAGCCCACAGGGGGCATGGGAGACCCAGTACTTC.

This clone was detected a few times. The V call is TRBV7-2, the J call TRBJ1-2; 7 bases fit TRBD1. The CDR3 sequence is 14 residues long. V lost 4 bases to trimming and J lost 2 bases; unmatched junction nucleotides: 4. CDR1 SGHTA and CDR2 FQGNSA come from the germline V gene. CDR3 region: CASSYDRENYGYTF. The CDR3 DNA is TGTGCCAGCAGCTACGACAGGGAAAACTATGGCTACACCTTC.

The V call is TRBV27, the J call TRBJ2-3; D is perhaps TRBD2 (6 bases). Trimming shortened V by 2 bases and J by 0 bases, and 12 bases separated the two germline ends. The CDR3 totals 16 residues. The germline V gene has CDR1 MNHEY and CDR2 SMNVEV (reference sequence). The CDR3 DNA sequence: TGTGCCAGCAGTTTAGATTTGCGGGGAAGCACAGATACGCAGTATTTT. Amino acids: CASSLDLRGSTDTQYF.

The rearrangement links TRBV4-3 to TRBJ2-5; 7 bases match TRBD1. The J call may be in error: the DNA end matches TRBJ2-7 better. The germline CDR1 and CDR2 sequences are LGHNA and YSLEER. CDR3 length: 13 residues. CDR3 sequence reads: CASSGHRDSEQYF. In DNA, the CDR3 is TGCGCCAGCAGCGGCCACCGGGACAGCGAGCAGTACTTC.

The rearrangement joins TRBV6-5 to TRBJ1-2; 12 bases align to TRBD1. Per germline, CDR1 MNHEY and CDR2 SVGAGI. V lost 6 bases and J lost 4; bases outside the gene matches: 6. This CDR3 spans 15 amino acids. The CDR3 DNA follows: TGTGCCAGCAGCCGGGACAGGGGGCTCAGCTATGGCTACACCTTC. It yields the protein CASSRDRGLSYGYTF.

The CDR3 sequence: CASSLPRVNEQYF. CDR3 DNA: TGTGCCAGCAGCTTGCCACGCGTCAACGAGCAGTACTTC. The chain combines TRBV7-2 with TRBJ2-7; D is ambiguous. The V end was cut by 3 bases, the J end by 5 bases, with 11 bases between. Germline lookup yields CDR1 SGHTA and CDR2 FQGNSA. The CDR3 length is 13 residues. Together with reference TRBV7-2 and TRBJ2-7, the CDR3 gives the full variable domain: GAGVSQSPSNKVTEKGKDVELRCDPISGHTALYWYRQSLGQGLEFLIYFQGNSAPDKSGLPSDRFSAERTGGSVSTLTIQRTQQEDSAVYLCASSLPRVNEQYFGPGTRLTVT.

The genes are TRBV7-2 and TRBJ2-1, with 7 bases aligning to TRBD2. Unmatched junction bases numbered 10, after V lost 1 base and J lost 7 bases. The CDR3 totals 16 residues. Germline V gene lookup returns CDR1 SGHTA and CDR2 FQGNSA. The CDR3 DNA follows: TGTGCCAGCAGCTTAGAAGCGGGGTGGGTGTCGAATGAGCAGTTCTTC. This sequence encodes CASSLEAGWVSNEQFF.

This sequence joins TRBV6-5 and TRBJ2-5; 9 nucleotides line up with TRBD2. This CDR3 region has 13 residues. Per germline, CDR1 MNHEY and CDR2 SVGAGI. V lost 5 bases and J lost 5; bases outside the gene matches: 3. The CDR3 is CASSAGGRETQYF. Written as DNA, the CDR3 is TGTGCCAGCAGTGCGGGGGGGAGGGAGACCCAGTACTTC.

The V gene is TRBV4-1, the J gene TRBJ1-2; 10 bases map to TRBD1. The CDR3 extends over 16 amino acids. With V trimmed by 8 bases and J by 1 base, 10 bases remained unmatched. CDR1 is MGHRA and CDR2 is YSYEKL in the germline V gene. For the CDR3, the DNA is TGCGCCAGCCGATTGGGACAGGGGAGGTTTAACTATGGCTACACCTTC. Encoded protein: CASRLGQGRFNYGYTF.

To note about this clone: The junction departs from the called germline gene at one end, perhaps through a read error. The chain combines TRBV7-9 with TRBJ2-7; TRBD2 matches at 8 bases. The CDR3 totals 14 residues. Per germline, CDR1 SEHNR and CDR2 FQNEAQ (reference sequence). The CDR3 sequence: CSSSGTSGAYEQYF. DNA of the CDR3: TGTTCCAGCAGCGGTACTAGCGGAGCCTACGAGCAGTACTTC. Using reference TRBV7-9 and TRBJ2-7 for the parts outside the CDR3, the full variable domain is DTGVSQNPRHKITKRGQNVTFRCDPISEHNRLYWYRQTLGQGPEFLTYFQNEAQLEKSRLLSDRFSAERPKGSFSTLEIQRTEQGDSAMYLCSSSGTSGAYEQYFGPGTRLTVT.

This chain connects TRBV28 to TRBJ1-2, with TRBD1 matching over 11 bases. Looked up from germline, CDR1 is MDHEN and CDR2 is SYDVKM. The V gene end was trimmed by 5 bases and the J gene end by 5 bases; junction bases not matched to a gene: 7. This CDR3 has 15 amino acids. The CDR3 sequence is CASSPSGQGGYGYTF. The CDR3 DNA reads TGTGCCAGCAGTCCCTCGGGACAGGGGGGTTATGGCTACACCTTC.